Below, one T cell receptor beta chain is given with its context. What it binds is unknown. The source of the sample is a study of OX40 agonist ivuxolimab in advanced cancers. Study-wide results and caveats: Low normalized T-cell clonal expansion was additionally recorded for some nonresponders. Compared with CD4+, CD8+ T cells on average had more expanded clones.

Generated by immunoSEQ multiplex PCR, the TCRdb table keeps only in-frame clones and is missing some. The data contain tens of thousands of clones, roughly nine tenths of them singletons. Per germline, CDR1 MNHNS and CDR2 SASEGT. The CDR3 is 14 amino acids. V lost 5 bases, J lost 5 bases, and 15 bases lay in between. Exclusion applied to patients with autoimmune disease history or systemic immunosuppression. This chain connects TRBV6-1 to TRBJ1-1, with D possibly TRBD1 on 5 matching bases. The TCR comes from an adult with an advanced solid tumor such as melanoma, head and neck, liver or kidney cancer. This specimen was CD4+ or CD8+ T cells sorted from blood, taken in a trial of the OX40 agonist ivuxolimab. CDR3 DNA sequence: TGTGCCAGCAGTACAAGGGGAGTAAGGACTGAAGCTTTCTTT. It codes for CASSTRGVRTEAFF.